These 28 T cell receptor beta chains were all obtained from the same sample, sequenced in a study of T cell responses to AZD1222 COVID-19 vaccine. Clones were sequenced by immunoSEQ multiplex PCR, and TCRdb holds only the in-frame ones, with some missing. The sample holds fewer than 120,000 clones, 80% to 95% seen once. Material: peripheral blood, obtained 28 days after the second AZD1222 dose. These receptors all come from an adult who received the AZD1222 COVID-19 vaccine.

The chain recombines TRBV7-3 with TRBJ2-2; no definite D call. Germline CDR1 SGHTA, CDR2 FQGTGA. V dropped 5 bases and J dropped 2 bases, with 9 bases sitting between them. The CDR3 contains 14 residues. The CDR3 DNA is TGTGCCAGCAGCGGAGACGGAAACACCGGGGAGCTGTTTTTT. Translation: CASSGDGNTGELFF.

V gene TRBV5-4 combines with J gene TRBJ2-7; 8 bases are shared with TRBD1. V shed 4 bases, J shed 5 bases, and the junction held 11 bases outside the gene matches. CDR3 length equals 15 residues. Germline loops: CDR1 SGHNT, CDR2 YYREEE (reference sequence). DNA for the CDR3: TGTGCCAGCAGCCAAGGACAGGGAGAGGCCAACGAGCAGTACTTC. Translation: CASSQGQGEANEQYF.

The sample holds one count of this clone. V is TRBV7-6 and J is TRBJ1-5; D possibly corresponds to TRBD1 (5 bases). CDR1 is SGHVS, CDR2 FNYEAQ, per germline. The CDR3 spans 12 residues. Trimming cost V 6 bases and J 5 bases, with 8 bases left between them. The CDR3 spells CASSRGDQPQHF. In DNA form, the CDR3 reads TGTGCCAGCAGTCGGGGGGATCAGCCCCAGCATTTT.

V and J are TRBV10-3 and TRBJ1-5; a possible D gene is TRBD1 (6 bases). Trimming stripped 6 bases from V and 5 bases from J, with 11 bases between. CDR1 is ENHRY, CDR2 SYGVKD, per germline. This CDR3 is built from 13 residues. The CDR3 protein is CAIRQGPDQPQHF. DNA of the CDR3: TGTGCCATCAGACAGGGCCCCGATCAGCCCCAGCATTTT.

This chain uses TRBV6-4 with TRBJ2-1; 10 bases line up with TRBD2. J was trimmed by 4 bases and V by 0 bases; bases with no gene match: 3. The length of the CDR3 is 16 residues. CDR1 and CDR2 (germline): MRHNA, SNTAGT. Written as DNA, the CDR3 is TGTGCCAGCAGTGACTCTAAGCGGGGGGGTTACAATGAGCAGTTCTTC. Its protein product is CASSDSKRGGYNEQFF.

The chain links TRBV28 to TRBJ2-7; 7 bases fit TRBD2. The V gene end was trimmed by 6 bases and the J gene end by 4 bases; junction bases not matched to a gene: 9. CDR3 length: 14 residues. CDR1 and CDR2 from the germline V gene are MDHEN and SYDVKM. CDR3 sequence: CASSPFSGAYEQYF. The CDR3 coding sequence is TGTGCCAGCAGCCCCTTCAGCGGGGCTTACGAGCAGTACTTC.

The V and J genes are TRBV7-9 and TRBJ2-5, with 7 bases lining up with TRBD1. Looked up from germline, CDR1 is SEHNR and CDR2 is FQNEAQ (reference sequence). CDR3 length: 13 residues. V was clipped by 4 bases and J by 5 bases; unmatched bases: 4. The DNA for the CDR3 is TGTGCCAGCAGCTATAGGGGGCGTGAGACCCAGTACTTC. Translating it yields CASSYRGRETQYF.

The chain combines TRBV19 with TRBJ1-5; 8 bases agree with TRBD1. Trimming cost V 4 bases and J 4 bases; bases outside gene matches: 9. The CDR3 loop spans 16 amino acids. Germline assignment: CDR1 LNHDA and CDR2 SQIVND (reference sequence). The CDR3 DNA follows: TGTGCCAGTAGTACCTTACAGGGGGTCGGAAATCAGCCCCAGCATTTT. It translates to CASSTLQGVGNQPQHF.

This chain links TRBV19 with TRBJ1-4, with D unresolved. The CDR3 is 13 residues long. V lost 5 bases and J 6 bases, leaving 10 bases between the germline ends. Germline assignment: CDR1 LNHDA and CDR2 SQIVND (reference sequence). The CDR3 DNA is TGTGCCAGTAGTGGACCAACCTATGAAAAACTGTTTTTT. It codes for CASSGPTYEKLFF.

The rearrangement links TRBV18 to TRBJ2-3, with D unclear. Germline CDR1 KGHSH, CDR2 LQKENI. The CDR3 covers 14 residues. Trimming shortened V by 5 bases and J by 6 bases, and 15 bases separated the two germline ends. CDR3 protein: CASSSPFGLDTQYF. The CDR3 region has the DNA TGTGCCAGCTCATCGCCTTTTGGTCTGGATACGCAGTATTTT.

This chain joins TRBV2 and TRBJ1-3; TRBD1 aligns across 8 bases. CDR1 and CDR2 (germline): SNHLY, FYNNEI. Trimming took 7 bases from V and 3 from J; bases not matched to a gene: 11. The length of the CDR3 is 16 residues. In DNA, the CDR3 is TGTGCCAGCATCGCCCCTTACAGGGGGAATGGAAACACCATATATTTT. It specifies CASIAPYRGNGNTIYF.

This chain joins TRBV6-2 or TRBV6-3 and TRBJ1-5, with TRBD1 matching 9 bases. After removal of 6 bases from V and 5 bases from J, the junction contained 5 bases not matched to a gene. Germline V gene data show CDR1 as MNHEY and CDR2 as SVGEGT. The CDR3 has 14 residues. For the CDR3, the DNA is TGTGCCAGCAGACCTGACAGGGGGGATCAGCCCCAGCATTTT. Translation: CASRPDRGDQPQHF.

V gene TRBV7-2 combines with J gene TRBJ2-7; TRBD1 or TRBD2 may be the D gene (5 bases each). The CDR3 contains 16 residues. V was pared by 1 base and J by 1 base, with 14 bases between. Germline values: CDR1 SGHTA, CDR2 FQGNSA. CDR3 DNA: TGTGCCAGCAGCTTAGGAAGGGACGCCGGATCCTACGAGCAGTACTTC. Translated: CASSLGRDAGSYEQYF. The variable domain in full, completed from reference TRBV7-2 and TRBJ2-7, reads GAGVSQSPSNKVTEKGKDVELRCDPISGHTALYWYRQSLGQGLEFLIYFQGNSAPDKSGLPSDRFSAERTGGSVSTLTIQRTQQEDSAVYLCASSLGRDAGSYEQYFGPGTRLTVT.

The chain uses TRBV4-3 and TRBJ2-4; D tentatively fits TRBD1 or TRBD2 (7 bases each). The germline V gene has CDR1 LGHNA and CDR2 YSLEER. The CDR3 is 14 residues long. The V and J ends lost 0 bases and 12 bases respectively, with 15 bases between them. CDR3: CASSQESGGGSQYF. CDR3 coding DNA: TGCGCCAGCAGCCAAGAATCAGGGGGGGGATCTCAGTACTTC.

This chain connects TRBV7-6 to TRBJ1-5; TRBD1 agrees at 8 bases. The V segment lost 6 bases and the J segment 7 bases; nucleotides outside the gene matches: 5. Germline V gene data show CDR1 as SGHVS and CDR2 as FNYEAQ. The CDR3 loop spans 13 amino acids. The CDR3 nucleotides are TGTGCCAGCAGTACAGGGGGAGGGCAGCCCCAGCATTTT. Amino acids: CASSTGGGQPQHF.

This chain links TRBV6-2 or TRBV6-3 with TRBJ1-5, with 8 bases lining up with TRBD1. V shed 6 bases, J shed 2 bases, and the junction held 6 bases outside the gene matches. Germline V gene data show CDR1 as MNHEY and CDR2 as SVGEGT. The CDR3 is made up of 15 amino acids. This CDR3 reads CASSRVQGGNQPQHF. The CDR3 nucleotides are TGTGCCAGCAGCCGGGTACAGGGGGGCAATCAGCCCCAGCATTTT.

The V call is TRBV7-2, the J call TRBJ1-3; unclear D gene. The germline gives CDR1 SGHTA, CDR2 FQGNSA. Trimming removed 4 bases at V and 2 bases at J, with 3 bases between. CDR3 size: 12 residues. The chain's CDR3 is CASSWAGNTIYF. In DNA, the CDR3 is TGTGCCAGCAGCTGGGCTGGAAACACCATATATTTT.

This clone occurred a few times. The V and J genes are TRBV29-1 and TRBJ1-1, with TRBD1 matching 11 bases. There are 17 residues in the CDR3. Trimming at V came to 6 bases and at J to 5 bases, leaving 17 bases not matched to a gene. In germline, CDR1 is SQVTM, CDR2 ANQGSEA. The CDR3 DNA sequence: TGCAGCGTAGTCGGACAGGGGGCCGTAGGAGGGAGGACTGAAGCTTTCTTT. Translation: CSVVGQGAVGGRTEAFF.

The chain links TRBV6-5 to TRBJ2-3; 11 bases map to TRBD1. This CDR3 has 14 residues. V lost 6 bases to trimming and J lost 3 bases; unmatched junction nucleotides: 2. Germline V gene lookup returns CDR1 MNHEY and CDR2 SVGAGI. CDR3: CASRDRGRTDTQYF. Here the CDR3 DNA reads TGTGCCAGCAGGGACAGGGGGCGGACAGATACGCAGTATTTT.

This clone was seen just once. The chain uses TRBV7-8 and TRBJ2-7; 10 bases agree with TRBD1. The CDR3 contains 17 residues. Germline CDR1 reads SGHVS; CDR2 reads FQNEAQ. Trimming at V came to 2 bases and at J to 3 bases, leaving 10 bases not matched to a gene. The CDR3 DNA sequence: TGTGCCAGCAGCTTAAGCCGGGACAGGGGTAGAGGCTACGAGCAGTACTTC. Residues: CASSLSRDRGRGYEQYF. The whole variable domain, filled in from reference TRBV7-8 and TRBJ2-7, reads GAGVSQSPRYKVAKRGQDVALRCDPISGHVSLFWYQQALGQGPEFLTYFQNEAQLDKSGLPSDRFFAERPEGSVSTLKIQRTQQEDSAVYLCASSLSRDRGRGYEQYFGPGTRLTVT.

The chain joins TRBV10-3 to TRBJ2-5; D might be TRBD1 or TRBD2, each matching 5 bases. The V end lost 2 bases, the J end lost 1 base, and 8 bases lay between the germline ends. The CDR3 sequence is 14 residues long. The germline V gene has CDR1 ENHRY and CDR2 SYGVKD. The CDR3 reads CAISESGGQETQYF. In DNA form, the CDR3 reads TGTGCCATCAGTGAGAGTGGGGGCCAAGAGACCCAGTACTTC.

V is TRBV18 and J is TRBJ2-7, with unresolved D. This CDR3 spans 12 amino acids. V shed 3 bases and J shed 2 bases, with 5 bases lying between them. In germline, CDR1 is KGHSH, CDR2 LQKENI. The CDR3 DNA reads TGTGCCAGCTCACCCCGGGCCTACGAGCAGTACTTC. Translating gives CASSPRAYEQYF.

The chain uses TRBV3-1 (or the pseudogene TRBV3-2) and TRBJ2-7; D is uncertain. CDR1 and CDR2 (germline): LGHDT, YNNKEL (reference sequence). The CDR3 covers 15 residues. The V gene lost 1 base and the J gene lost 0 bases, with 10 bases spanning the gap. CDR3 sequence reads: CASSQGLLPSYEQYF. CDR3 sequence (DNA): TGTGCCAGCAGCCAAGGCCTTCTCCCCTCCTACGAGCAGTACTTC.

The genes are TRBV19 and TRBJ1-5; possibly TRBD1 for D (5 bases). Trimming took 6 bases from V and 3 from J, leaving 18 bases between them. This CDR3 is 16 amino acids long. The V gene's germline CDR1 is LNHDA and CDR2 SQIVND (reference sequence). Here the CDR3 reads CASSSLPTVLNQPQHF. The CDR3, as DNA: TGTGCCAGTAGCAGCCTCCCGACAGTCCTCAATCAGCCCCAGCATTTT.

This clone appeared once. J is TRBJ2-7 and V is TRBV28; TRBD2 matches 15 bases. CDR3 length: 14 amino acids. Germline lookup yields CDR1 MDHEN and CDR2 SYDVKM. The V segment lost 5 bases and the J segment 7 bases; nucleotides outside the gene matches: 3. The DNA for the CDR3 is TGTGCCAGCAGTGGGACTAGCGGGGGGTTGGAGCAGTACTTC. It is translated as CASSGTSGGLEQYF.

The chain uses TRBV7-3 and TRBJ2-3, with 10 nucleotides matching TRBD2. Germline trimming cut 3 bases from V and 5 bases from J; bases unmatched to any gene: 2. CDR1 SGHTA and CDR2 FQGTGA come from the germline V gene. The CDR3 is made up of 14 amino acids. The CDR3 is CASSFGLAEDTQYF. Written as DNA, the CDR3 is TGTGCCAGCAGCTTCGGACTAGCGGAAGATACGCAGTATTTT. Combining the CDR3 with reference TRBV7-3 and TRBJ2-3 gives the whole variable domain GAGVSQTPSNKVTEKGKYVELRCDPISGHTALYWYRQSLGQGPEFLIYFQGTGAADDSGLPNDRFFAVRPEGSVSTLKIQRTERGDSAVYLCASSFGLAEDTQYFGPGTRLTVL.

The table lists this clone with a count of one. The rearrangement uses TRBV10-3 and TRBJ2-1; 11 bases align to TRBD2. CDR3 length: 17 residues. Germline CDR1 ENHRY, CDR2 SYGVKD. With V trimmed by 6 bases and J by 1 base, 8 bases remained unmatched. The CDR3 reads CAISPTSGGPSYNEQFF. For the CDR3, the DNA is TGTGCCATCAGCCCCACTAGCGGGGGCCCTTCCTACAATGAGCAGTTCTTC.

The chain combines TRBV6-5 with TRBJ2-1, with D possibly matching TRBD1 (5 bases). V was pared by 9 bases and J by 6 bases, with 9 bases between. This CDR3 is 11 amino acids long. From germline, CDR1 is MNHEY and CDR2 SVGAGI. The CDR3 DNA sequence: TGTGCCAGTGGGGCCGGCAATGAGCAGTTCTTC. Translated: CASGAGNEQFF.